The source of this T cell receptor (beta chain) is a study of graft-versus-host responses after intestinal transplantation. The overall study: Tacrolimus and steroids were given for two to four years to all recipients after anti-thymocyte globulin induction.

This table comes from immunoSEQ multiplex PCR, and its TCRdb copy is limited to in-frame clones, with some not included. Of about 88,000 clones listed, 90% are singletons. The V gene lost 7 bases and the J gene lost 7 bases, with 17 bases spanning the gap. Germline V gene data show CDR1 as LGHNT and CDR2 as FRNRAP. The CDR3 is 15 amino acids. In the case of this clone: Its antigen is unidentified.

Study-wide results and caveats: In recipient marrow, GvH clones were found, and some appeared first in ileum or blood. Subjects displaying graft-donor T cell macrochimerism possessed elevated graft-versus-host to host-versus-graft clonal ratios inside allografts. There was an association between peak levels of circulating GvH clones and early post-transplant HvG declines.

The material was unstimulated CD4+ T cells sorted from spleen or lymph node cells, obtained before intestinal transplant. The V and J genes are TRBV12-5 and TRBJ1-6, with D uncertain. The sequence was collected from a human donor who received an intestinal transplant. This CDR3 reads CASAPNSGYNSPLHF. The CDR3 region has the DNA TGTGCTAGTGCACCAAATTCGGGGTACAATTCACCCCTCCACTTT.